Following are 10 T cell receptor beta chains from one sample sequenced in a study of blood T cell repertoires in COVID-19 (dated by TCRdb to the early 2020s). The library was made by the immunoSEQ multiplex PCR assay. This is the immuneACCESS table as TCRdb keeps it, with only in-frame sequences that have V and J called. A part of the clones is gone; compared with another copy, unresolved V genes explain less than half, and the rest is unexplained. This sample comprises about 48,000 clones, approximately 90% of them detected only once. The top ten clonotypes cover about 3% of the sample. Sequencing was performed on peripheral blood. Source of these receptors: a woman of 80 years or more with COVID-19, enrolled during active disease.

The chain uses TRBV18 and TRBJ1-4, with unresolved D. V lost 5 bases, J lost 5 bases, and 9 bases lay in between. This CDR3 is built from 13 residues. Germline lookup yields CDR1 KGHSH and CDR2 LQKENI. The CDR3 protein is CASSLRLNEKLFF. The CDR3 DNA follows: TGTGCCAGCTCATTAAGACTGAATGAAAAACTGTTTTTT. The whole variable domain, filled in from reference TRBV18 and TRBJ1-4, reads NAGVMQNPRHLVRRRGQEARLRCSPMKGHSHVYWYRQLPEEGLKFMVYLQKENIIDESGMPKERFSAEFPKEGPSILRIQQVVRGDSAAYFCASSLRLNEKLFFGSGTQLSVL.

This clone was detected only a few times. The rearrangement links TRBV7-8 to TRBJ1-3; perhaps TRBD1 as D (5 bases). Germline assignment: CDR1 SGHVS and CDR2 FQNEAQ. Between the trimmed V and J ends, which lost 1 base and 14 bases, there was a span of 12 bases. The CDR3 loop spans 12 amino acids. The CDR3 here is CASSLGAGPLYF. For the CDR3, the DNA is TGTGCCAGCAGCTTAGGGGCAGGGCCCTTATATTTT.

V is TRBV18 and J is TRBJ2-3, with a weak D call TRBD1 (5 bases). V dropped 6 bases and J dropped 3 bases, with 10 bases sitting between them. Germline V gene lookup returns CDR1 KGHSH and CDR2 LQKENI. This CDR3 is 13 amino acids long. CDR3 in DNA: TGTGCCAGCTCCCCGCGGACAACAGATACGCAGTATTTT. Translated, it gives CASSPRTTDTQYF.

The chain is built from TRBV11-3 and TRBJ2-5, with D possibly TRBD2 on 6 matching bases. CDR3 length equals 14 residues. V was shortened by 1 base and J by 5 bases, with 11 bases between the two germline ends. Germline CDR1 reads SGHNT; CDR2 reads YENEEA. This chain's CDR3 is CASSLGRVGETQYF. The CDR3 bases are TGTGCCAGCAGCTTAGGGAGGGTCGGTGAGACCCAGTACTTC.

J is TRBJ1-3 and V is TRBV28; 7 nucleotides match TRBD1. Germline assignment: CDR1 MDHEN and CDR2 SYDVKM. The CDR3 length is 16 residues. Unmatched junction bases numbered 4, after V lost 2 bases and J lost 0 bases. CDR3 in amino acids: CASSLDRARSGNTIYF. The CDR3, as DNA: TGTGCCAGCAGTTTAGACAGGGCTCGCTCTGGAAACACCATATATTTT.

The J gene is TRBJ1-1, the V gene TRBV19; TRBD1 matches 9 bases. CDR1 LNHDA and CDR2 SQIVND come from the germline V gene (reference sequence). The CDR3 has 18 residues. The junction had 19 bases not matched to a gene; V was cut back by 7 bases and J by 4 bases. For the CDR3, the DNA is TGTGCCAGTACTCAGACCCCAGGACAGGGGAATAGGGGCACTGAAGCTTTCTTT. Residues: CASTQTPGQGNRGTEAFF. The variable domain in full, completed from reference TRBV19 and TRBJ1-1, reads DGGITQSPKYLFRKEGQNVTLSCEQNLNHDAMYWYRQDPGQGLRLIYYSQIVNDFQKGDIAEGYSVSREKKESFPLTVTSAQKNPTAFYLCASTQTPGQGNRGTEAFFGQGTRLTVV.

The gene calls are TRBV6-6 and TRBJ2-7; D is undetermined. V was pared by 3 bases and J by 5 bases, with 11 bases between. CDR1 and CDR2 (germline): MNHNY, SVGAGI (reference sequence). The CDR3 has 13 residues. The CDR3: CASSYGLSNEQYF. The CDR3, as DNA: TGTGCCAGCAGTTATGGGCTGTCCAACGAGCAGTACTTC.

The chain is built from TRBV5-6 and TRBJ1-2; 7 nucleotides line up with TRBD1. The V and J ends lost 4 bases and 1 base, in that order; junction bases with no gene match: 4. The germline gives CDR1 SGHDT, CDR2 YYEEEE. This CDR3 region has 14 residues. CDR3 DNA: TGTGCCAGCAGCACCGGGACAGTTAACTATGGCTACACCTTC. This gives the protein CASSTGTVNYGYTF.

V gene TRBV29-1 combines with J gene TRBJ2-7; D possibly corresponds to TRBD2 (5 bases). The CDR3 contains 12 residues. Germline CDR1 SQVTM, CDR2 ANQGSEA. Deletions cut 4 bases from V and 2 bases from J, with 9 bases between. Here the CDR3 reads CSVGYGTYEQYF. For the CDR3, the DNA is TGCAGCGTTGGATACGGGACCTACGAGCAGTACTTC.

V gene TRBV10-3 combines with J gene TRBJ2-7; 8 nucleotides agree with TRBD1. Germline loops: CDR1 ENHRY, CDR2 SYGVKD. Trimming removed 5 bases from V and 2 bases from J; junction bases left unmatched: 11. The CDR3 sequence is 16 residues long. The CDR3 sequence: CAISNPGQGGTYEQYF. CDR3 DNA: TGTGCCATCAGTAACCCAGGACAGGGCGGGACCTACGAGCAGTACTTC.